This T cell receptor beta chain appears in the sequencing data of a study of immune heterogeneity within non-small cell lung tumors. Whole-study context: With respect to histology, the tumors encompassed a few squamous cell carcinomas, under 11 non-squamous carcinomas and 1 not otherwise specified.

This clonotype was seen many times. Its antigen is unidentified. Notes on the study in general: Both recurring identical dominant CDR3 beta clonotypes and site-unique high-frequency clones were observed across tumor sites within a patient. Clonotypes of T-cell receptor beta found at high frequency were largely distinct between individual patients. Statistically, local T-cell clonality exhibited a moderate yet significant correlation with local tumor mutational burden (R about 0.35).

The trim removed 1 base at V and 8 bases at J, leaving 3 bases unmatched. Germline assignment: CDR1 SGHAT and CDR2 FQNNGV. The CDR3 sequence is 14 residues long. Amplification of TCR beta CDR3 was performed by multiplex PCR with 32 V and 13 J primers. From the multiplex PCR reads, TCRdb called clonotypes with MiXCR, one entry per CDR3 protein. The sample has over 14,000 distinct CDR3 sequences; 25% to 35% are singletons. Bulk tumor genomic DNA, roughly 600 ng per sample, was the template. Collection of several biopsies per primary tumor, spaced far apart, took place during surgery. Enrolled patients presented with newly diagnosed, previously untreated non-small cell lung cancer and underwent curative surgery.

The chain employs TRBV11-2 and TRBJ2-5; 11 nucleotides align to TRBD2. The sequencing input was lung tumor tissue. The sequence was obtained from a woman between 45 and 60 years old with non-small cell lung cancer. The CDR3 sequence is CASSLGTSGRTQYF. The CDR3 DNA reads TGTGCCAGCAGCTTAGGAACTAGCGGGAGAACCCAGTACTTC.